These 6 T cell receptor beta chains came from one sample sequenced in a study of control samples from healthy donors and cancer patients. Sequencing was performed with immunoSEQ multiplex PCR; in TCRdb, only in-frame clones are kept and a portion is missing. Of approximately 170,000 clones listed, roughly 91% are singletons. The sample comprised blood. The receptors originated from a woman aged 25 to 39 in good health.

V and J are TRBV19 and TRBJ2-1; D call uncertain. Per germline, CDR1 LNHDA and CDR2 SQIVND (reference sequence). The CDR3 consists of 13 residues. V shed 3 bases and J shed 5 bases, with 8 bases lying between them. This CDR3 is CASSIGSNNEQFF. In DNA, the CDR3 is TGTGCCAGTAGTATCGGCAGTAACAATGAGCAGTTCTTC.

The chain is built from TRBV7-8 and TRBJ2-2; 11 bases fit TRBD2. After removal of 5 bases from V and 0 bases from J, the junction contained 2 bases not matched to a gene. CDR1 is SGHVS, CDR2 FQNEAQ, per germline. This CDR3 contains 16 residues. The CDR3 DNA follows: TGTGCCAGCAGCCGTAGCGGGGGGGCGAACACCGGGGAGCTGTTTTTT. Translated, it gives CASSRSGGANTGELFF.

The chain links TRBV29-1 to TRBJ1-1; D remains ambiguous. Germline loops: CDR1 SQVTM, CDR2 ANQGSEA. The CDR3 consists of 13 residues. Trimming took off 3 bases at V and 0 bases at J, with 8 bases between the two ends. CDR3 amino acids: CSVEKLLNTEAFF. The CDR3 DNA reads TGCAGCGTTGAGAAGCTGTTGAACACTGAAGCTTTCTTT.

The chain combines TRBV29-1 with TRBJ2-7; D possibly corresponds to TRBD1 (6 bases). Looked up from germline, CDR1 is SQVTM and CDR2 is ANQGSEA. V was cut by 7 bases and J by 2 bases, with 12 bases left in between. This CDR3 spans 12 amino acids. The CDR3 is CSARQDTYEQYF. The CDR3 coding sequence is TGCAGCGCCCGACAGGATACCTACGAGCAGTACTTC.

The chain combines TRBV29-1 with TRBJ1-1, with D unresolved. The germline CDR1 and CDR2 sequences are SQVTM and ANQGSEA. V was pared by 6 bases and J by 0 bases, with 14 bases between. The CDR3 runs to 14 residues. In nucleotides, the CDR3 is TGCAGCGTCCAAACGACAAACATGAACACTGAAGCTTTCTTT. Its translation is CSVQTTNMNTEAFF.

The chain is built from TRBV23-1 and TRBJ1-1, with D maybe TRBD1 (6 bases). TRBV23-1 is designated an ORF whose function remains uncertain. The CDR3 has 13 amino acids. Trimming took off 4 bases at V and 1 base at J, with 7 bases between the two ends. The chain's CDR3 is CASSPQGNTEAFF. CDR3 DNA sequence: TGCGCCAGCAGTCCACAGGGGAACACTGAAGCTTTCTTT.